This entry features one TCR beta chain sequence. The sample originates from a study of blood T cell repertoires in COVID-19. As for the study in general: There were acute and convalescent COVID-19 samples, and they came from the United States, Italy and Spain. PBMCs, B-cell-depleted T cells, or T cells were the source of the cDNA or gDNA that made up the material.

In the original processing: Estimation of nucleated cell counts was performed using reference gene primer amplification. Here immunoSEQ multiplex PCR was the method, and the copy in TCRdb shows in-frame clones only, minus some. V, J and clone size derive from that table, while D and trimming were established from the DNA sequence. The sample consists of about 85,000 clones, 65% to 85% of them appearing once. V lost 4 bases to trimming and J lost 5 bases; unmatched junction nucleotides: 2. Germline loops: CDR1 SGHKS, CDR2 YYEKEE (reference sequence). There are 12 residues in the CDR3. Sequencing used peripheral blood. The sequence came from a man in his 60s with acute or convalescent COVID-19. The rearrangement joins TRBV5-5 to TRBJ2-7, with 8 bases lining up with TRBD1. CDR3 residues: CASSPGGHEQYF. The CDR3 DNA reads TGTGCCAGCAGCCCAGGGGGCCACGAGCAGTACTTC.